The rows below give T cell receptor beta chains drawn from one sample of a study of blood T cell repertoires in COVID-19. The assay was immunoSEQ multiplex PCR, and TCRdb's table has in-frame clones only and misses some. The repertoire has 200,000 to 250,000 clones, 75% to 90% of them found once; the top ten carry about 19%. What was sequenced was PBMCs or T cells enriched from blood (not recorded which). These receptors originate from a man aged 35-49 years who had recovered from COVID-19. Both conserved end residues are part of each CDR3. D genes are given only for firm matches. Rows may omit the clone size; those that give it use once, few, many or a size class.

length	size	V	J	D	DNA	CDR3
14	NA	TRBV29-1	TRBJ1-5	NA	TGCAGCGTTGGAGGACCATCTGGGAGTCAGCCCCAGCATTTT	CSVGGPSGSQPQHF
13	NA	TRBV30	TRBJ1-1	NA	TGTGCCTGGAACCAGGGGAGATACACTGAAGCTTTCTTT	CAWNQGRYTEAFF
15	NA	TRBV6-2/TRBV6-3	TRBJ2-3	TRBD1	TGTGCCAGCAGTTACGACAGGGTGAAAACAGATACGCAGTATTTT	CASSYDRVKTDTQYF
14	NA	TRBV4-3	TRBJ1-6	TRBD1	TGCGCCAGCAGCCTAGACAGGGTCAATTCACCCCTCCACTTT	CASSLDRVNSPLHF
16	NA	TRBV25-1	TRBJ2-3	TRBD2	TGTGCCAGCAGTGAATATAGCGGGAGTGGAACAGATACGCAGTATTTT	CASSEYSGSGTDTQYF
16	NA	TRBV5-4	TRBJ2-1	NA	TGTGCCAGCAGCTCACCCCGCGGGGAGCTGAACAATGAGCAGTTCTTC	CASSSPRGELNNEQFF
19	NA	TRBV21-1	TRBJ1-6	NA	TGTGCCAGCAGCGAAGCTGGGCAAGAAACAAGCTCCTATAATTCACCCCTCCACTTT	CASSEAGQETSSYNSPLHF
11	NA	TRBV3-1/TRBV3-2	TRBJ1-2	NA	TGTGCCAGCAGCGACGCGGTTGGCTACACCTTC	CASSDAVGYTF
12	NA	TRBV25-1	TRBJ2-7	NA	TGTGTCAGCAGGGGGGGCTCCTACGAGCAGTACTTC	CVSRGGSYEQYF
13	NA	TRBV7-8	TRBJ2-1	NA	TGTGCCAGCAGCCGCTTTCCGGACAATGAGCAGTTCTTC	CASSRFPDNEQFF
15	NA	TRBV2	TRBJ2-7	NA	TGTGCCAGCAGCGCAATAGGGGCGGGGAAAGGGGAGCAGTACTTC	CASSAIGAGKGEQYF
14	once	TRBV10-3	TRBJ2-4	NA	TGTGCCATCAGTGATCGACCCGCAGGCGACATTCAGTACTTC	CAISDRPAGDIQYF
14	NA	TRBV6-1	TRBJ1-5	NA	TGTGCCAGCAGTGAAGCCGGCTGGAGGCAGCCCCAGCATTTT	CASSEAGWRQPQHF
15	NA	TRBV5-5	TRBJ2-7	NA	TGTGCCAGCAGCTTGGTTGCGGGGCTAGGCTACGAGCAGTACTTC	CASSLVAGLGYEQYF
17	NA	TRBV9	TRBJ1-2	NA	TGTGCCAGCAGCGTAGTGGGAGGTCTAAACGCAGGCGATGGCTACACCTTC	CASSVVGGLNAGDGYTF
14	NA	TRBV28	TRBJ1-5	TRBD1	TGTGCCAGCAGGCTGACAGGGAACAATCAGCCCCAGCATTTT	CASRLTGNNQPQHF
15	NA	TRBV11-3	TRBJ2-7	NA	TGTGCCAGCAGCTTAGATCAGCAGGAGGTGCGAGAGCAGTACTTC	CASSLDQQEVREQYF
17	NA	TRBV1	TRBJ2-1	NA	TGCACCAGCAGTCTTCCCGGGACTAGCGGATTCTACAATGAGCAGTTCTTC	CTSSLPGTSGFYNEQFF
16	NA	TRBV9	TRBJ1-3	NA	TGTGCCAGCAGCCCAAACGATCAAACCCTCGGGAACACCATATATTTT	CASSPNDQTLGNTIYF
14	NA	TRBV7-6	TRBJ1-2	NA	TGTGCCAGCAGACCAGCAGGGGCTAACTATGGCTACACCTTC	CASRPAGANYGYTF
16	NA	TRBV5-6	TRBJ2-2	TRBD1	TGTGCCAGCAGCTCAACAGGGGGTCCTTTGGCCGGGGAGCTGTTTTTT	CASSSTGGPLAGELFF
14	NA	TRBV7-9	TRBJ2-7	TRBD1	TGTGCCAGCAGCCCATCAGGGGGCGCGGGGGAGCAGTACTTC	CASSPSGGAGEQYF
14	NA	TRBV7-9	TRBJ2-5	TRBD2	TGTGCCAGCAGGGGAGGACTAGCGGGAGAGACCCAGTACTTC	CASRGGLAGETQYF
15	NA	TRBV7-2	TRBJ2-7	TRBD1	TGTGCCAGCAGCTTAGGGCCGACAGGGGCTGTTGAGCAGTACTTC	CASSLGPTGAVEQYF
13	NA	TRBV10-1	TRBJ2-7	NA	TGCGCCAGCAGTGAGTCGAATGGGGCCGAGCAGTACTTC	CASSESNGAEQYF
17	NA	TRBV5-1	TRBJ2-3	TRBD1	TGCGCCAGCAGCCCCTGGACAGGGGGTGGTGGCACAGATACGCAGTATTTT	CASSPWTGGGGTDTQYF
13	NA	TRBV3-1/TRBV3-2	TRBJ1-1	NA	TGTGCCAGCAGCGGGGACTTGAACACTGAAGCTTTCTTT	CASSGDLNTEAFF
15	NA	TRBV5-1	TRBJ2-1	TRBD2	TGCGCCAGCAGCTTGCTTAGCGGGAGTTTGGGTGAGCAGTTCTTC	CASSLLSGSLGEQFF
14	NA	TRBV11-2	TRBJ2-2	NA	TGTGCCAGCAGCTTAGATCACGGCGGGAGGGAGCTGTTTTTT	CASSLDHGGRELFF
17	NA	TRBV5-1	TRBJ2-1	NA	TGCGCCAGCAGCTTGGTGGGCCTTAGCGGCTCCTACAATGAGCAGTTCTTC	CASSLVGLSGSYNEQFF
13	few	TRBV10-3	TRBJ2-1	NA	TGTGCCATCGGAATAGCGGATAACAATGAGCAGTTCTTC	CAIGIADNNEQFF
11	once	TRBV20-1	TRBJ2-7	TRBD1	TGCAGTGCTCGACAGGGACACGAGCAGTACTTC	CSARQGHEQYF
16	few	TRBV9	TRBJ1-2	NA	TGTGCCAGCACCGTACAGACACAGGGAACGAACTATGGCTACACCTTC	CASTVQTQGTNYGYTF
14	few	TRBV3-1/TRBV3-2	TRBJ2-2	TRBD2	TGTGCCAGCAGCCAGCTAGGGACTAGCGGGCGGCTGTTTTTT	CASSQLGTSGRLFF
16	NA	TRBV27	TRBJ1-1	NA	TGTGCCAGCAGTCCCCCCCCCGGCAGGGGGAACACTGAAGCTTTCTTT	CASSPPPGRGNTEAFF
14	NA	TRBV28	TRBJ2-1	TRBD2	TGTGCCAGCAGCAGCGGGACGGTAATCAATGAGCAGTTCTTC	CASSSGTVINEQFF
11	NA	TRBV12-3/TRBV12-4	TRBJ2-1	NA	TGTGCCAGCAGCCTATACAATGAGCAGTTCTTC	CASSLYNEQFF
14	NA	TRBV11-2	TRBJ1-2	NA	TGTGCCAGCAGAAGCACAGGGCCGAACTATGGCTACACCTTC	CASRSTGPNYGYTF
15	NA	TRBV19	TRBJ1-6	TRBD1	TGTGCCAGTAGCTCCAATACAGGGGGCCTATCACCCCTCCACTTT	CASSSNTGGLSPLHF
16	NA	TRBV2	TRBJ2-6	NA	TGTGCCAGCACTCAATATTCGGGGGCTGGGGCCAACGTCCTGACTTTC	CASTQYSGAGANVLTF
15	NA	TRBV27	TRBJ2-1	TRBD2	TGTGCCAGCAGACCCGGGACTAGCGGGAGTGGTGAGCAGTTCTTC	CASRPGTSGSGEQFF
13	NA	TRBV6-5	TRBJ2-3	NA	TGTGCCAGCATCCAAAGCCGGGAGCATACGCAGTATTTT	CASIQSREHTQYF
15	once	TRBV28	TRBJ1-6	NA	TGTGCCAGCAGTTTAGGACAGCCTAATAATTCACCCCTCCACTTT	CASSLGQPNNSPLHF
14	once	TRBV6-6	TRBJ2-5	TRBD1	TGTGCCAGCAGTTCCTGGACAGGGGAAGAGACCCAGTACTTC	CASSSWTGEETQYF
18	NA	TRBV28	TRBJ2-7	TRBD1	TGTGCCAGCAGTTTATTCGGTGTCGGACAGGGAGCATACTACGAGCAGTACTTC	CASSLFGVGQGAYYEQYF
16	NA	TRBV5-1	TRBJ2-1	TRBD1	TGCGCCAGCAGCCCGACTGGGACAGGGTCCCACAATGAGCAGTTCTTC	CASSPTGTGSHNEQFF